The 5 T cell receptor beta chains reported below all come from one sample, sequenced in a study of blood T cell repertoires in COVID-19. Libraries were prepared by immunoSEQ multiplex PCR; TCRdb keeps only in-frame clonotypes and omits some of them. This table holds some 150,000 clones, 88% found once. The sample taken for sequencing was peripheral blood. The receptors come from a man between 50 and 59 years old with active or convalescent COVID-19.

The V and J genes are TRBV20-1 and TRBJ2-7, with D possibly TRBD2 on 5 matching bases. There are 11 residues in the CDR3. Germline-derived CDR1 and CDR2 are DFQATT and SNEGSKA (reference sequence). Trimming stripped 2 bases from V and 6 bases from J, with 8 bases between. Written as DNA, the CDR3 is TGCAGTGCTAGACGAACTAGCGAGCAGTACTTC. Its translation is CSARRTSEQYF.

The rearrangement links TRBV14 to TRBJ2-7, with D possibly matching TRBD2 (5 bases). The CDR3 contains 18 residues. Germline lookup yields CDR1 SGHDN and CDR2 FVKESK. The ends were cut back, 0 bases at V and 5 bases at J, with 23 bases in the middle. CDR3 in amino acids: CASSQDNGRGRRSNEQYF. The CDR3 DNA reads TGTGCCAGCAGCCAAGATAATGGCCGGGGAAGACGTAGTAACGAGCAGTACTTC.

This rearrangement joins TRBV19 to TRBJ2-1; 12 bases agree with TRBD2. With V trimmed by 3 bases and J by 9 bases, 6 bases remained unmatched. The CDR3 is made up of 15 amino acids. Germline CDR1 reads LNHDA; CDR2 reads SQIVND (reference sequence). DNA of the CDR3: TGTGCCAGTAGTATTCCGGGACTAGCGGGCCCTGAGCAGTTCTTC. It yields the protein CASSIPGLAGPEQFF.

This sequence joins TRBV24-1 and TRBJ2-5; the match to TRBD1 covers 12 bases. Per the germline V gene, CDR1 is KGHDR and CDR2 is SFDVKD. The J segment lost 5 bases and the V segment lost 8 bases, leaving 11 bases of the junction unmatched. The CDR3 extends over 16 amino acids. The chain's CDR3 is CATTASGTGGFETQYF. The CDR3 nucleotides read TGTGCCACCACAGCATCCGGGACAGGGGGCTTCGAGACCCAGTACTTC.

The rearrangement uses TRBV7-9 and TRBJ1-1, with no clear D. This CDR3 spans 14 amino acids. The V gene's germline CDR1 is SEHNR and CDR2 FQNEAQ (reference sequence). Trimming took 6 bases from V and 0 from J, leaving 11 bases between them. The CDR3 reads CASRSSTVNTEAFF. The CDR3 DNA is TGTGCCAGCAGATCTTCCACAGTGAACACTGAAGCTTTCTTT.